Listed here is a single T cell receptor beta chain. This sample was taken from a study of cytomegalovirus exposure and HLA in healthy donors. The data were produced by immunoSEQ multiplex PCR, yet TCRdb's version contains in-frame clones alone and is incomplete. The sample shows a few hundred thousand clones, 86% of them seen only once. The donors were members of the validation cohort, which comprised 120 subjects and was separate from the first cohort of some 680 subjects. V trimming: 5 bases; J trimming: 2 bases; junction bases outside the gene matches: 7. There are 15 residues in the CDR3. CDR1 is SGHAT and CDR2 is FQNNGV in the germline V gene.

The chain couples TRBV11-2 to TRBJ2-7; 9 nucleotides line up with TRBD1. This TCR derives from a woman younger than 30 in good health and CMV-seronegative. The sample taken for sequencing was PBMCs. The CDR3 loop is CASSLQGQGTYEQYF. The CDR3 DNA follows: TGTGCCAGCAGCCTACAGGGACAGGGAACCTACGAGCAGTACTTC.